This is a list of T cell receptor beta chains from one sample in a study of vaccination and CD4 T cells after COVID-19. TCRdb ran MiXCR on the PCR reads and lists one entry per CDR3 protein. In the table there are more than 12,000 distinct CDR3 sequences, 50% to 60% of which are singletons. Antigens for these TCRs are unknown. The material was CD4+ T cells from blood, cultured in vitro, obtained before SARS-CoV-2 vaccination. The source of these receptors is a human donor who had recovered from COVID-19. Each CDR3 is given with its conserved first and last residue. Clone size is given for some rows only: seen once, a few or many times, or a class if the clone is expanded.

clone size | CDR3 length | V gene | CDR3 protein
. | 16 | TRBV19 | CASSINRPGSNQPQHF
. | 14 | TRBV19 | CASRGMGENTEAFF
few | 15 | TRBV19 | CASSPGTGGLAEAFF
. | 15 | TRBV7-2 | CASSSTSGRADTQYF
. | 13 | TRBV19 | CASSKISQETQYF
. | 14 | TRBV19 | CASSIISGANVLTF
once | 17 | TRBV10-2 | CASQPGGARMNTGELFF
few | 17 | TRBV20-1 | CSARGTSGGYLSYEQYF
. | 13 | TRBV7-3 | CASGRDWTDTQYF
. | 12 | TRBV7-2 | CASSLRTGELFF
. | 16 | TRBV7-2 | CASSPTGTGGNQPQHF
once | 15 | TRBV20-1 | CSATQKDYHAYEQYF
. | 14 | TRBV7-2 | CASSLDPGADTQYF
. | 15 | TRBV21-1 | CASSRDFQSSYEQYF
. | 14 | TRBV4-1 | CASSLGQWTDTQYF
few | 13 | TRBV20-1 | CSARRGGAVEAFF
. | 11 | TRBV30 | CAWSSRDEQYF
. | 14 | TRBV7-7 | CASSLNMVQETQYF
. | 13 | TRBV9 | CATYGGASTEAFF
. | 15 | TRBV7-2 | CASSPAGQATYGYTF
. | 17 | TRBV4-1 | CASSQDSGGYGRSEQFF
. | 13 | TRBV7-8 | CASSQGWNTEAFF
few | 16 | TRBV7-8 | CASSLVQGDSNQPQHF
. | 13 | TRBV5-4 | CASSSPGGYEQYF
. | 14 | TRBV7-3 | CASSSGQATGELFF
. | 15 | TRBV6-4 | CASSDSAGGPDTQYF